These 30 T cell receptor beta chains were all obtained from the same sample, sequenced in a study of CD8 T cells in ankylosing spondylitis. Study outcomes and limitations: About 8 highly homologous variants made up a TCR beta motif, and this motif appeared characteristic of ankylosing spondylitis blood.

TCRdb itself ran the 5' RACE reads through MiXCR, one entry per CDR3 protein. This sample has over 450,000 distinct CDR3 sequences; approximately 11% occur once, and the top ten carry 6.5% to 7%. Their antigen targets remain unknown. The sample was blood, either unsorted or a sorted T cell fraction (not recorded which). The receptors originated from a male donor with ankylosing spondylitis.

The sample holds a few counts of this clonotype. V is TRBV12-3 or TRBV12-4 and J is TRBJ2-2; D perhaps matches TRBD2 (5 bases). The CDR3 is 15 amino acids. The V and J ends lost 6 bases and 1 base respectively, with 12 bases between them. The CDR3 sequence: CASRKTTLNTGELFF. CDR3 DNA sequence: TGTGCCAGCAGAAAGACTACTTTGAACACCGGGGAGCTGTTTTTT.

The sample holds a few counts of this clonotype. This chain links TRBV15 with TRBJ2-7; the match to TRBD2 covers 9 bases. Germline V gene data show CDR1 as LNHNV and CDR2 as YYDKDF (reference sequence). V was pared by 0 bases and J by 4 bases, with 10 bases of the junction left unmatched. The CDR3 has 17 residues. The CDR3 loop reads CATSRDLIAGGFYEQYV. The CDR3 DNA reads TGTGCCACCAGCAGAGATCTGATTGCGGGAGGGTTTTACGAGCAGTACGTC.

This clonotype was found many times. V and J are TRBV7-9 and TRBJ2-1; possible D gene TRBD2, 5 bases. Germline lookup yields CDR1 SEHNR and CDR2 FQNEAQ (reference sequence). The CDR3 sequence is 15 residues long. V dropped 5 bases and J dropped 4 bases, with 15 bases sitting between them. CDR3: CASSPMGVSYNEQFF. The CDR3, as DNA: TGTGCCAGCAGCCCAATGGGAGTTTCATACAATGAGCAGTTCTTC.

The J gene is TRBJ2-3, the V gene TRBV7-2; TRBD2 matches 9 bases. J lost 4 bases, V lost 5 bases, and 10 bases had no gene match. Germline CDR1 reads SGHTA; CDR2 reads FQGNSA. This CDR3 region has 16 residues. Written as DNA, the CDR3 is TGTGCCAGCAGCCCCCGGGAGGGCGGGAGGGCAGATACGCAGTATTTT. This codes for CASSPREGGRADTQYF.

The rearrangement uses TRBV10-2 and TRBJ2-1, with 8 bases matching TRBD2. CDR3 length: 14 amino acids. The germline CDR1 and CDR2 sequences are WSHSY and SAAADI. V gave up 4 bases and J gave up 9 bases; unmatched junction bases: 8. CDR3 loop: CASSGTGGPAEQFF. For the CDR3, the DNA is TGCGCCAGCAGTGGTACGGGAGGGCCAGCTGAGCAGTTCTTC.

Only a few counts were recorded for this clonotype. The chain couples TRBV2 to TRBJ2-2; TRBD2 agrees at 12 bases. V trimming: 4 bases; J trimming: 5 bases; junction bases outside the gene matches: 2. Germline CDR1 reads SNHLY; CDR2 reads FYNNEI. This CDR3 has 15 amino acids. DNA for the CDR3: TGTGCCAGCAGTGGGACTAGCGGGATAACCGGGGAGCTGTTTTTT. Encoded protein: CASSGTSGITGELFF.

The chain carries TRBV3-1 and TRBJ1-2, with D tentatively TRBD1 (5 bases). The CDR3 has 15 residues. Germline V gives CDR1 LGHDT, CDR2 YNNKEL (reference sequence). Trimming took 3 bases from V and 7 from J, leaving 18 bases between them. CDR3 region: CASSHQRDGRAGYTF. In DNA, the CDR3 is TGTGCCAGCAGCCACCAGAGGGACGGCAGGGCTGGCTACACCTTC.

For this clonotype: One junction end does not reproduce the germline sequence, and a read error may be involved. The chain carries TRBV20-1 and TRBJ2-3, with 11 nucleotides matching TRBD2. The CDR3 sequence is 16 residues long. Looked up from germline, CDR1 is DFQATT and CDR2 is SNEGSKA (reference sequence). CDR3 loop: CCARGGSGRAGDTQYF. DNA for the CDR3: TGCTGTGCTAGAGGGGGTAGCGGGAGGGCCGGAGATACGCAGTATTTT.

The V gene is TRBV6-2 or TRBV6-3, the J gene TRBJ2-5; 7 bases line up with TRBD1. CDR1 is MNHEY, CDR2 SVGEGT, per germline. With 2 bases clipped from V and 3 bases from J, the junction kept 6 bases outside the gene matches. The CDR3 is 15 residues long. CDR3 DNA sequence: TGTGCCAGCAGTTACAGGAGAGGGGGCGAAGAGACCCAGTACTTC. It encodes CASSYRRGGEETQYF.

This clonotype showed up just a few times. The V call is TRBV7-8, the J call TRBJ2-1; 7 bases are shared with TRBD1. Germline loops: CDR1 SGHVS, CDR2 FQNEAQ. With V trimmed by 5 bases and J by 8 bases, 6 bases remained unmatched. The CDR3 contains 13 residues. CDR3 in DNA: TGTGCCAGCAGCCCAAGACAGGGAGATGAGCAGTTCTTC. Translating it yields CASSPRQGDEQFF.

The genes are TRBV4-1 and TRBJ2-7, with 7 bases that match TRBD2. Germline-derived CDR1 and CDR2 are MGHRA and YSYEKL. The CDR3 has 14 residues. The V and J ends lost 4 bases and 2 bases, in that order; junction bases with no gene match: 5. CDR3 DNA sequence: TGCGCCAGCAGCCCTTTAGCGGGTCCCTACGAGCAGTACGTC. This encodes CASSPLAGPYEQYV.

This clonotype was picked up many times. The rearrangement links TRBV3-1 to TRBJ1-5, with unresolved D. The germline CDR1 and CDR2 sequences are LGHDT and YNNKEL (reference sequence). The CDR3 sequence is 13 residues long. Deletions cut 0 bases from V and 7 bases from J, with 7 bases between. CDR3 sequence reads: CASSQDSEQPQHF. Here the CDR3 DNA reads TGTGCCAGCAGCCAAGATTCAGAACAGCCCCAGCATTTT.

Many counts were recorded for this clonotype. The chain carries TRBV24-1 and TRBJ2-1; 8 positions match TRBD1. The V gene's germline CDR1 is KGHDR and CDR2 SFDVKD. The CDR3 contains 14 residues. The junction had 5 bases not matched to a gene; V was cut back by 9 bases and J by 2 bases. The CDR3 sequence: CATEDRDTYNEQFF. The CDR3 DNA follows: TGTGCCACCGAGGACAGGGACACCTACAATGAGCAGTTCTTC.

The genes are TRBV6-2 or TRBV6-3 and TRBJ2-4; 8 bases agree with TRBD2. CDR3 length: 12 amino acids. Trimming took 7 bases from V and 16 from J; bases not matched to a gene: 12. Germline assignment: CDR1 MNHEY and CDR2 SVGEGT. As DNA, the CDR3 is TGTGCCAGCACCCAACGGGGGGGACTACCTTACTTC. As protein: CASTQRGGLPYF.

The rearrangement uses TRBV12-3 or TRBV12-4 and TRBJ1-6; weak D call: TRBD1 (5 bases). This CDR3 is 14 amino acids long. Trimming cost V 6 bases and J 7 bases, with 13 bases left between them. The CDR3 here is CASSLGAENSPLHF. CDR3 coding DNA: TGTGCCAGCAGCCTAGGGGCTGAGAATTCACCCCTCCACTTT.

This clonotype has ten or more counts. This chain uses TRBV7-2 with TRBJ2-5; D might be TRBD1 (6 bases). The CDR3 has 15 amino acids. From germline, CDR1 is SGHTA and CDR2 FQGNSA. V was pared by 7 bases and J by 1 base, with 16 bases between. CDR3: CASTIRRGSQETQYF. The CDR3 DNA reads TGTGCCAGCACCATTCGAAGGGGGTCCCAAGAGACCCAGTACTTC.

This rearrangement joins TRBV6-1 to TRBJ2-1; D remains ambiguous. The germline CDR1 and CDR2 sequences are MNHNS and SASEGT. The CDR3 contains 14 residues. Trimming took 8 bases from V and 8 from J, leaving 19 bases between them. The CDR3 protein is CASAKLPAGDEQFF. For the CDR3, the DNA is TGTGCCAGCGCTAAGCTGCCTGCTGGGGATGAGCAGTTCTTC.

There are a few counts of this clonotype. This chain uses TRBV15 with TRBJ1-1, with D possibly being TRBD1 (5 bases). CDR3 size: 14 residues. V lost 7 bases, J lost 7 bases, and 19 bases lay in between. Germline V gives CDR1 LNHNV, CDR2 YYDKDF (reference sequence). DNA of the CDR3: TGTGCCACCACCCCCCCCGGGCAGGGAGTTGAAGCTTTCTTT. It codes for CATTPPGQGVEAFF.

This clonotype came up a few times. The CDR3 DNA sequence: TGTGCCAGCAGCTTAGGGCAGCGGAGTAGGGTAGGCGAGCAGTACGTC. Protein sequence: CASSLGQRSRVGEQYV. This chain links TRBV11-2 with TRBJ2-7; TRBD2 might be the D (5 bases). The length of the CDR3 is 16 residues. The germline gives CDR1 SGHAT, CDR2 FQNNGV. The V and J ends lost 1 base and 6 bases respectively, with 19 bases between them.

This clonotype was recorded at least ten times. The genes are TRBV20-1 and TRBJ1-5; D is unclear. The V end lost 1 base, the J end lost 1 base, and 11 bases lay between the germline ends. Germline V gene sequence: CDR1 DFQATT, CDR2 SNEGSKA (reference sequence). The CDR3 loop spans 15 amino acids. This CDR3 is CSARGPWTSNQPQHF. As DNA, the CDR3 is TGCAGTGCTAGAGGCCCATGGACGAGCAATCAGCCCCAGCATTTT.

This clonotype was counted a few times. The chain joins TRBV7-2 to TRBJ1-6, with D unclear. V dropped 5 bases and J dropped 5 bases, with 7 bases sitting between them. Germline lookup yields CDR1 SGHTA and CDR2 FQGNSA. The CDR3 loop spans 13 amino acids. CDR3 bases: TGTGCCAGCAGCCCGGATCATAATTCACCCCTCCACTTT. Residues: CASSPDHNSPLHF. Full variable domain (outside the CDR3, taken from reference TRBV7-2 and TRBJ1-6): GAGVSQSPSNKVTEKGKDVELRCDPISGHTALYWYRQSLGQGLEFLIYFQGNSAPDKSGLPSDRFSAERTGGSVSTLTIQRTQQEDSAVYLCASSPDHNSPLHFGNGTRLTVT.

The chain employs TRBV20-1 and TRBJ1-5; the match to TRBD1 covers 8 bases. V lost 3 bases to trimming and J lost 6 bases; unmatched junction nucleotides: 4. The CDR3 covers 13 residues. The germline V gene has CDR1 DFQATT and CDR2 SNEGSKA (reference sequence). CDR3 residues: CSASDRGFQPQHF. In DNA form, the CDR3 reads TGCAGTGCTAGCGACAGGGGCTTTCAGCCCCAGCATTTT.

The CDR3 DNA sequence: TGTGCCACCACCCAGACTAGCGGGGAAGAGACCCAGTACTTC. Protein product: CATTQTSGEETQYF. The V gene is TRBV24-1, the J gene TRBJ2-5; TRBD2 matches 11 bases. V was pared by 8 bases and J by 3 bases, with 4 bases of the junction left unmatched. CDR3 size: 14 residues. CDR1 is KGHDR, CDR2 SFDVKD, per germline.

The chain employs TRBV12-3 or TRBV12-4 and TRBJ1-2; D is uncertain. The V end was cut by 3 bases, the J end by 3 bases, with 8 bases between. This CDR3 contains 13 residues. This CDR3 is CASSLNWDYGYTF. The CDR3 DNA is TGTGCCAGCAGTTTGAATTGGGACTATGGCTACACCTTC.

The V and J genes are TRBV7-2 and TRBJ1-2; TRBD1 is a possible D gene (5 bases). Trimming took off 5 bases at V and 7 bases at J, with 17 bases between the two ends. Germline-derived CDR1 and CDR2 are SGHTA and FQGNSA. This CDR3 spans 14 amino acids. DNA of the CDR3: TGTGCCAGCAGCGGGGACGGGTTCCATGGTGGCTACACCTTC. As protein: CASSGDGFHGGYTF.

The CDR3 nucleotides are TGTGCCAGCAGCCGACAGCTCTATAATTCACCCCTCCACTTT. Residues: CASSRQLYNSPLHF. J is TRBJ1-6 and V is TRBV13; D might be TRBD1 (5 bases). This CDR3 spans 14 amino acids. CDR1 PRHDT and CDR2 FYEKMQ come from the germline V gene (reference sequence). Trimming removed 5 bases at V and 3 bases at J, with 8 bases between.

This clonotype has just a few counts. Here the CDR3 DNA reads TGTGCCAGCACCAATTCCCTCCCAGGGGAGCAGTACTTC. Translation: CASTNSLPGEQYF. The rearrangement links TRBV5-6 to TRBJ2-7, with D possibly matching TRBD1 (5 bases). CDR1 is SGHDT and CDR2 is YYEEEE in the germline V gene. With 6 bases removed from V and 7 bases from J, the gap between germline ends came to 17 bases. The CDR3 consists of 13 residues.

The chain uses TRBV7-6 and TRBJ2-1, with 8 positions matching TRBD1. This CDR3 is 15 amino acids long. Germline V CDR1 and CDR2: SGHVS, FNYEAQ. The V segment lost 7 bases and the J segment 6 bases; nucleotides outside the gene matches: 11. CDR3 region: CASTRGATGGNEQFF. The CDR3, as DNA: TGTGCCAGCACCAGGGGCGCCACAGGGGGCAATGAGCAGTTCTTC.

There are a few counts of this clonotype. V gene TRBV2 combines with J gene TRBJ1-1; unclear D gene. This CDR3 is 14 amino acids long. Germline CDR1 reads SNHLY; CDR2 reads FYNNEI. Trimming cost V 4 bases and J 0 bases, with 9 bases left between them. The CDR3 DNA sequence: TGTGCCAGCAGTGCCGACGGCTTGAACACTGAAGCTTTCTTT. Encoded protein: CASSADGLNTEAFF.

The J gene is TRBJ2-1, the V gene TRBV11-2; D tentatively reads TRBD1 or TRBD2 (5 bases each). Germline CDR1 SGHAT, CDR2 FQNNGV. V was pared by 5 bases and J by 9 bases, with 17 bases between. This CDR3 contains 14 residues. In nucleotides, the CDR3 is TGTGCCAGCAGCCTAACGACTACTCAGGGTGAGCAGTTCTTC. Protein sequence: CASSLTTTQGEQFF.